Listed below are T cell receptor beta chains from one sample, sequenced in a study of T cell repertoires in cytomegalovirus infection. MiXCR was run by TCRdb on the reads, yielding one entry per CDR3 protein. This table holds a few hundred thousand distinct CDR3 sequences, roughly 20% found once. Sequencing was done on a sample of PBMCs. The receptors were sampled from a human donor in good health (CMV status not recorded). Some clones in this sample may be carry-over from other donors' samples. CDR3s include the opening cysteine and the closing phenylalanine or tryptophan. D genes are given only for firm matches. Clone size is not always given. Where it is, it says once, few, many or a class for expanded clones.

>few|TRBD1|TRBJ1-5|16|TRBV20-1
CSAGTGMTYSNQPQHF
TGCAGTGCCGGGACAGGGATGACCTATAGCAATCAGCCCCAGCATTTT
>.|.|TRBJ2-3|11|TRBV12-3/TRBV12-4
CASRGFFLLYF
TGTGCCAGCCGCGGGTTTTTCCTGCTGTATTTT
>once|TRBD2|TRBJ2-7|13|TRBV18
CASSRGLEDEQYF
TGTGCCAGCTCACGCGGACTAGAGGACGAGCAGTACTTC
>.|.|TRBJ1-1|13|TRBV4-1
CASSLQGYAEAFF
TGCGCCAGCAGCCTTCAGGGTTACGCTGAAGCTTTCTTT
>.|.|TRBJ2-7|14|TRBV3-1
CASSPFEGAYEQYF
TGTGCCAGCAGCCCCTTCGAGGGGGCCTACGAGCAGTACTTC
>many|.|TRBJ2-7|16|TRBV7-2
CASSTDPGRTLYEQYF
TGTGCCAGCAGCACAGACCCGGGACGGACACTTTACGAGCAGTACTTC
>many|TRBD2|TRBJ2-1|14|TRBV10-3
CATGTSGTYNEQFF
TGTGCCACCGGAACTAGCGGAACCTACAATGAGCAGTTCTTC
>many|TRBD1|TRBJ1-1|13|TRBV10-3
CAITPDRDTEAFF
TGTGCCATCACCCCCGACAGGGACACTGAAGCTTTCTTT
>few|TRBD2|TRBJ2-3|18|TRBV19
CASNVGLAGSASTDTQYF
TGTGCCAGTAACGTTGGACTAGCGGGGTCCGCTAGCACAGATACGCAGTATTTT
>few|.|TRBJ2-1|15|TRBV7-2
CASSADVSSYNEQFF
TGTGCCAGCAGCGCCGACGTTAGCTCCTACAATGAGCAGTTCTTC
>.|.|TRBJ1-1|12|TRBV20-1
CSAGGPNTEAFF
TGCAGTGCTGGGGGGCCGAACACTGAAGCTTTCTTT
>many|TRBD1|TRBJ2-7|17|TRBV7-8
CASSRGVAGGFSYEQYF
TGTGCCAGCAGCCGTGGAGTGGCAGGGGGCTTCTCCTACGAGCAGTACTTC
>few|TRBD2|TRBJ2-5|16|TRBV29-1
CSVDRSGLAGDETQYF
TGCAGCGTTGACCGATCGGGGCTAGCGGGAGATGAGACCCAGTACTTC
>.|.|TRBJ1-1|15|TRBV6-1
CASKGRLFWNTEAFF
TGTGCCAGCAAGGGTCGTCTGTTCTGGAACACTGAAGCTTTCTTT
>few|.|TRBJ2-5|15|TRBV4-1
CASSQEDADQETQYF
TGCGCCAGCAGCCAAGAGGACGCCGACCAAGAGACCCAGTACTTC
>.|.|TRBJ2-5|15|TRBV11-2
CASSLSWGSSETQYF
TGTGCCAGCAGCTTAAGTTGGGGGAGCAGCGAGACCCAGTACTTC
>few|.|TRBJ2-7|15|TRBV6-1
CASSLAPSFEGEQYF
TGTGCCAGCAGCCTTGCTCCTAGTTTTGAGGGGGAGCAGTACTTC
>many|.|TRBJ2-7|11|TRBV7-2
CASSRSHEQYF
TGTGCCAGCAGCCGGAGCCACGAGCAGTACTTC
>once|.|TRBJ1-5|15|TRBV19
CASSIRQGSNQPQHF
TGTGCCAGTAGTATTCGGCAGGGTAGCAATCAGCCCCAGCATTTT
>many|TRBD1|TRBJ1-2|14|TRBV12-3/TRBV12-4
CASVAYADRFGYTF
TGTGCCAGTGTAGCGTACGCGGACAGGTTCGGCTACACCTTC
>.|.|TRBJ2-7|15|TRBV2
CASRPPRTALYEQYF
TGTGCCAGCAGGCCTCCCCGGACCGCCCTCTACGAGCAGTACTTC
>.|TRBD2|TRBJ2-1|15|TRBV19
CASTPTSGTFTEQFF
TGTGCCAGTACCCCGACTAGCGGGACTTTTACTGAGCAGTTCTTC
>many|TRBD2|TRBJ2-7|14|TRBV7-2
CASSLGLAVGEQYF
TGTGCCAGCAGCTTAGGACTAGCGGTAGGCGAGCAGTACTTC
>few|.|TRBJ2-3|14|TRBV20-1
CSARMSVSTDTQYF
TGCAGTGCTAGAATGTCCGTTAGCACAGATACGCAGTATTTT
>.|TRBD2|TRBJ2-7|14|TRBV2
CASFIAGGTYEQYF
TGTGCCAGCTTTATAGCGGGGGGGACCTACGAGCAGTACTTC
>many|TRBD1|TRBJ2-3|13|TRBV6-1
CASNQGATDTQYF
TGTGCCAGCAATCAGGGGGCCACAGATACGCAGTATTTT
>.|.|TRBJ1-3|16|TRBV7-8
CASSLPGAYAGNTIYF
TGTGCCAGCAGCCTCCCGGGAGCTTATGCTGGAAACACCATATATTTT
>.|.|TRBJ2-3|14|TRBV7-8
CASSLTELVDTQYF
TGTGCCAGCAGCTTAACCGAACTAGTAGATACGCAGTATTTT
>.|.|TRBJ2-5|14|TRBV2
CASSVGLGKETQYF
TGTGCCAGCAGTGTTGGTCTAGGGAAGGAGACCCAGTACTTC
>many|.|TRBJ1-1|13|TRBV4-1
CASSQSGSSAAFF
TGCGCCAGCAGCCAATCCGGGTCAAGTGCAGCTTTCTTT
>few|.|TRBJ2-1|14|TRBV6-2/TRBV6-3
CASSYSGPINEQFF
TGTGCCAGCAGTTACTCGGGCCCCATCAATGAGCAGTTCTTC
>many|.|TRBJ2-7|14|TRBV7-2
CASRGGESRYEQYF
TGTGCCAGCAGGGGGGGAGAGAGTCGATACGAGCAGTACTTC
>many|.|TRBJ2-5|13|TRBV11-2
CASSGGWRETQYF
TGTGCCAGCAGCGGCGGGTGGAGAGAGACCCAGTACTTC
>.|TRBD1|TRBJ1-5|16|TRBV19
CASTHGQGGSNQPQHF
TGTGCCAGTACCCACGGACAGGGGGGAAGCAATCAGCCCCAGCATTTT
>.|TRBD1|TRBJ2-2|15|TRBV11-3
CASSGQGANTGELFF
TGTGCCAGCAGCGGCCAGGGGGCAAACACCGGGGAGCTGTTTTTT
>many|.|TRBJ2-1|12|TRBV28
CASSPTRSGEFF
TGTGCCAGCAGTCCGACTCGTTCCGGGGAGTTCTTC
>.|TRBD2|TRBJ2-7|15|TRBV3-1
CASSKPSGVGYEQYF
TGTGCCAGCAGCAAACCGAGCGGGGTTGGTTACGAGCAGTACTTC